This TCR beta chain stems from a study of T-cell reconstitution after alpha-beta-depleted transplantation in children. This clonotype has at least ten counts. With 10 bases clipped from V and 2 bases from J, the junction kept 9 bases outside the gene matches. Germline V gene lookup returns CDR1 MNHEY and CDR2 SVGAGI. The CDR3 runs to 14 residues. Using unique molecular identifiers, the investigators prepared the TCRbeta library. TCRdb fed the PCR reads into MiXCR, producing one record per CDR3 protein. The table has 190,000 or so distinct CDR3 sequences, approximately 6.6% seen once. Material: PBMCs from the stem cell graft donor, obtained from the stem cell graft. The origin of this receptor is a human donor who donated a stem cell graft to a child with Wiskott-Aldrich syndrome. The chain is built from TRBV6-5 and TRBJ2-5; the match to TRBD1 covers 8 bases. The CDR3 protein is CATRTGWVQETQYF. CDR3 DNA: TGTGCCACAAGGACAGGGTGGGTGCAAGAGACCCAGTACTTC.